This T cell receptor (beta chain) was found in a study of T cells in Graves' hyperthyroidism and ophthalmopathy. As for the study in general: Sampling of peripheral blood happened at initial diagnosis, prior to any treatment.

Using RNA transcripts as the source, TCR beta CDR3 regions were amplified. Researchers ran a first-round RT-PCR on the TCR CDR3 using the HTBI primer set. MiXCR was run by TCRdb on the multiplex PCR reads, yielding one entry per CDR3 protein. The table shows about 560,000 distinct CDR3 sequences, with around 16% occurring only once. Patients counted as stable if ophthalmopathy did not develop within 18 months. This clonotype was recorded a few times. Its antigen is not known. V lost 4 bases to trimming and J lost 0 bases, with 7 bases between them. Germline CDR1 is SEHNR and CDR2 is FQNEAQ (reference sequence). The length of the CDR3 is 15 residues. General study points: Stable hyperthyroidism was told apart from ophthalmopathy by a model built on 13 V-J features.

This sequence joins TRBV7-9 and TRBJ1-6, with unresolved D. Sequencing input: blood. The TCR was taken from a young woman with Graves' hyperthyroidism. The CDR3 loop reads CASSSGSSYNSPLHF. The DNA of the CDR3 is TGTGCCAGCAGCTCAGGAAGCTCCTATAATTCACCCCTCCACTTT.